Sequencing of this T cell receptor beta chain was carried out in a study of shared clonotypes between healthy human individuals. TCRdb's table, derived via immunoSEQ multiplex PCR, lists solely in-frame clones and lacks some. The sample gives 2,100,000 or so clones, approximately 95% of which show up once; 0.13% is in the top ten. V was clipped by 3 bases and J by 4 bases, with 12 bases between them. The germline CDR1 and CDR2 sequences are KGHSH and LQKENI. The CDR3 contains 15 residues. This sequence was found in a young man in good health. This chain joins TRBV18 and TRBJ1-4; D might be TRBD1 (5 bases). Input material: naive CD4+ T cells sorted from blood. Described subset: CD45RA+ positively selected. CDR3 bases: TGTGCCAGCTCACCCGGGGCAGGATTTAATGAAAAACTGTTTTTT. This encodes CASSPGAGFNEKLFF.